Below, 25 T cell receptor beta chains from the same sample are listed, as sequenced in a study of blood T cells in healthy people across ages. A second roughly 6 to 11 cycle PCR used barcoded and J-beta primers. TCRdb redid the calling of the 5' RACE reads with MiXCR, one entry per CDR3 protein. The data show a few hundred thousand distinct CDR3 sequences, with approximately 52% seen just once and about 54% held by the top ten. The sample consisted of blood. The receptors here all came from a man aged 55-75 years in good health.

The J gene is TRBJ2-5, the V gene TRBV24-1, with D unclear. The CDR3 length is 14 residues. The germline V and J ends were trimmed by 4 bases and 7 bases, with 15 bases remaining between them. Germline V gene data show CDR1 as KGHDR and CDR2 as SFDVKD. DNA of the CDR3: TGTGCCACCAGTGACCCTAGGACCCTCAGGACCCAGTACTTC. The encoded protein is CATSDPRTLRTQYF.

This clonotype has at least ten counts. The J gene is TRBJ2-3, the V gene TRBV28, with 9 bases lining up with TRBD1. Per the germline V gene, CDR1 is MDHEN and CDR2 is SYDVKM. V dropped 11 bases and J dropped 1; count of bases not matched to a gene: 4. The CDR3 has 13 residues. The CDR3 region has the DNA TGTGCCGGCCGGGACAGGGGCACAGATACGCAGTATTTT. It specifies CAGRDRGTDTQYF. Full variable domain (missing parts from reference TRBV28 and TRBJ2-3): DVKVTQSSRYLVKRTGEKVFLECVQDMDHENMFWYRQDPGLGLRLIYFSYDVKMKEKGDIPEGYSVSREKKERFSLILESASTNQTSMYLCAGRDRGTDTQYFGPGTRLTVL.

The chain couples TRBV7-2 to TRBJ1-1; D might be TRBD1 (6 bases). V shed 1 base and J shed 5 bases, with 17 bases lying between them. Germline assignment: CDR1 SGHTA and CDR2 FQGNSA. The CDR3 covers 16 residues. Here the CDR3 DNA reads TGTGCCAGCAGCTTAGGACTCAGGTTCCAGGGGACTGAAGCTTTCTTT. Its translation: CASSLGLRFQGTEAFF.

V is TRBV7-2 and J is TRBJ2-3, with D unclear. The CDR3 has 15 residues. V shed 5 bases and J shed 4 bases, with 16 bases lying between them. Germline lookup yields CDR1 SGHTA and CDR2 FQGNSA. CDR3 region: CASSLGSVVADTQYF. The CDR3 DNA reads as TGTGCCAGCAGCCTCGGGTCGGTCGTGGCAGATACGCAGTATTTT.

CDR3 protein: CASSLALGGTNTGELFF. The CDR3 nucleotides are TGTGCCAGCAGTTTAGCGCTTGGCGGGACGAACACCGGGGAGCTGTTTTTT. The chain uses TRBV12-3 or TRBV12-4 and TRBJ2-2, with D possibly TRBD2 on 6 matching bases. The CDR3 runs to 17 residues. Trimming removed 0 bases from V and 0 bases from J, with 11 bases in between.

Here the CDR3 reads CASTQPGSAYNEQFF. The DNA for the CDR3 is TGTGCCAGCACTCAACCGGGCTCCGCCTACAATGAGCAGTTCTTC. The V gene is TRBV12-3 or TRBV12-4, the J gene TRBJ2-1; D not certain. The CDR3 has 15 amino acids. V was shortened by 7 bases and J by 2 bases, with 15 bases between the two germline ends.

Concerning this clonotype itself: One junction end does not reproduce the germline sequence, and a read error may be involved. This chain links TRBV29-1 with TRBJ2-3; D is perhaps TRBD1 (5 bases). The CDR3 runs to 12 residues. Per germline, CDR1 SQVTM and CDR2 ANQGSEA. This chain's CDR3 is CSAPDNTDTRYF. CDR3 coding DNA: TGCAGCGCCCCGGACAACACAGATACGCGGTACTTT.

The CDR3 region is CSVVPGQGVSDTQYF. The CDR3 DNA is TGCAGCGTTGTTCCCGGACAGGGGGTTTCAGATACGCAGTATTTT. This chain connects TRBV29-1 to TRBJ2-3, with 10 bases aligning to TRBD1. The J segment lost 4 bases and the V segment lost 4 bases, leaving 8 bases of the junction unmatched. This CDR3 has 15 residues. Germline V CDR1 and CDR2: SQVTM, ANQGSEA.

This sequence joins TRBV5-6 and TRBJ2-5; D may be TRBD1 or TRBD2 (6 bases each). The germline V and J ends were trimmed by 4 bases and 5 bases, with 18 bases remaining between them. The CDR3 is made up of 15 amino acids. CDR1 is SGHDT and CDR2 is YYEEEE in the germline V gene. CDR3 sequence: CASSLGGLGMETQYF. CDR3 coding DNA: TGTGCCAGCAGCCTAGGGGGACTCGGGATGGAGACCCAGTACTTC.

This clonotype occurred once. This sequence joins TRBV7-3 and TRBJ2-1, with 7 nucleotides matching TRBD1. CDR1 and CDR2 (germline): SGHTA, FQGTGA. The CDR3 runs to 15 residues. V lost 5 bases to trimming and J lost 4 bases; unmatched junction nucleotides: 8. DNA of the CDR3: TGTGCCAGCAGCCAAGACCCGGGACAGTACAATGAGCAGTTCTTC. Its protein product is CASSQDPGQYNEQFF.

The chain uses TRBV3-1 and TRBJ2-5; TRBD2 aligns across 7 bases. The CDR3 is made up of 15 amino acids. The germline V gene has CDR1 LGHDT and CDR2 YNNKEL (reference sequence). J was trimmed by 4 bases and V by 1 base; bases with no gene match: 6. Written as DNA, the CDR3 is TGTGCCAGCAGCCAAGGGAATAGCGGGCTAGAGACCCAGTACTTC. Translated: CASSQGNSGLETQYF.

This clonotype was recorded at least ten times. The chain recombines TRBV2 with TRBJ2-5, with 8 positions matching TRBD1. J was trimmed by 4 bases and V by 7 bases; bases with no gene match: 11. The length of the CDR3 is 15 residues. Germline values: CDR1 SNHLY, CDR2 FYNNEI. CDR3 bases: TGTGCCAGCATTCAACGACAGGGGCGCGGAGAGACCCAGTACTTC. As protein: CASIQRQGRGETQYF.

This clonotype has at least ten counts. The gene calls are TRBV28 and TRBJ2-7, with D perhaps TRBD1 (6 bases). The CDR3 is made up of 15 amino acids. V lost 2 bases and J 2 bases, leaving 13 bases between the germline ends. Per germline, CDR1 MDHEN and CDR2 SYDVKM. The CDR3: CASSLKDRYPYEQYF. The DNA of the CDR3 is TGTGCCAGCAGTTTAAAAGACAGGTACCCCTACGAGCAGTACTTC.

This clonotype has a handful of counts. This chain connects TRBV10-2 to TRBJ2-4; 11 bases agree with TRBD1. V lost 5 bases to trimming and J lost 1 base; unmatched junction nucleotides: 1. CDR1 is WSHSY and CDR2 is SAAADI in the germline V gene. The CDR3 consists of 15 residues. The CDR3 sequence is CASSRDRGAKNIQYF. DNA for the CDR3: TGCGCCAGCAGTAGGGACAGGGGGGCCAAAAACATTCAGTACTTC.

J is TRBJ2-1 and V is TRBV5-1; perhaps TRBD2 as D (5 bases). Per the germline V gene, CDR1 is SGHRS and CDR2 is YFSETQ. Trimming pared 0 bases from V and 0 bases from J, leaving 7 bases between. CDR3 size: 15 residues. The CDR3 DNA is TGCGCCAGCAGCTTGGGCGGGCCCTCCTACAATGAGCAGTTCTTC. Translating it yields CASSLGGPSYNEQFF. Based on the CDR3 plus reference TRBV5-1 and TRBJ2-1, the full variable domain is KAGVTQTPRYLIKTRGQQVTLSCSPISGHRSVSWYQQTPGQGLQFLFEYFSETQRNKGNFPGRFSGRQFSNSRSEMNVSTLELGDSALYLCASSLGGPSYNEQFFGPGTRLTVL.

This clonotype was observed a single time. The genes are TRBV28 and TRBJ2-1; D is perhaps TRBD1 or TRBD2 (5 bases each). The length of the CDR3 is 13 residues. Germline V gene data show CDR1 as MDHEN and CDR2 as SYDVKM. The germline V and J ends were trimmed by 6 bases and 13 bases, with 19 bases remaining between them. CDR3 residues: CASSHNLGETQFF. For the CDR3, the DNA is TGTGCCAGCAGCCACAATTTGGGGGAGACCCAGTTCTTC.

The V gene is TRBV7-3, the J gene TRBJ1-6; D is ambiguous. CDR3 size: 13 residues. Germline V gene sequence: CDR1 SGHTA, CDR2 FQGTGA. Trimming shortened V by 6 bases and J by 16 bases, and 19 bases separated the two germline ends. For the CDR3, the DNA is TGTGCCAGCAGTTCCGGGCCCGAGACAACTCTCCACTTT. It encodes CASSSGPETTLHF. Full variable domain (rest looked up from reference TRBV7-3 and TRBJ1-6): GAGVSQTPSNKVTEKGKYVELRCDPISGHTALYWYRQSLGQGPEFLIYFQGTGAADDSGLPNDRFFAVRPEGSVSTLKIQRTERGDSAVYLCASSSGPETTLHFGNGTRLTVT.

This chain connects TRBV7-2 to TRBJ2-5, with D unresolved. Germline V gene data show CDR1 as SGHTA and CDR2 as FQGNSA. V was shortened by 4 bases and J by 2 bases, with 17 bases between the two germline ends. The CDR3 has 16 amino acids. CDR3: CASSSTGGTLQETQYF. The CDR3 DNA sequence: TGTGCCAGCAGCTCCACCGGCGGAACATTGCAAGAGACCCAGTACTTC.

The CDR3 loop reads CASSQPSGGYNEQFF. Here the CDR3 DNA reads TGTGCCAGCAGTCAACCTAGCGGGGGGTACAATGAGCAGTTCTTC. The chain employs TRBV7-3 and TRBJ2-1, with 11 bases aligning to TRBD2. Trimming cost V 6 bases and J 4 bases; bases outside gene matches: 5. Germline loops: CDR1 SGHTA, CDR2 FQGTGA. The CDR3 has 15 residues.

This clonotype was seen more than once but under ten times. This rearrangement joins TRBV12-3 or TRBV12-4 to TRBJ2-7; TRBD1 or TRBD2 may be the D gene (6 bases each). This CDR3 is 14 amino acids long. The V end lost 7 bases, the J end lost 6 bases, and 19 bases lay between the germline ends. Here the CDR3 reads CASTVGGRASEQYF. The CDR3 nucleotides read TGTGCCAGCACTGTTGGGGGGCGGGCGAGCGAGCAGTACTTC.

CDR3 sequence: CISSLLGRAKTQYF. Written as DNA, the CDR3 is TGTATCAGCAGTTTATTGGGGAGGGCCAAGACCCAGTACTTC. The chain recombines TRBV28 with TRBJ2-5; 7 bases line up with TRBD2. This CDR3 has 14 amino acids. The germline V gene encodes CDR1 MDHEN and CDR2 SYDVKM. Variable domain in full (rest from reference TRBV28 and TRBJ2-5): DVKVTQSSRYLVKRTGEKVFLECVQDMDHENMFWYRQDPGLGLRLIYFSYDVKMKEKGDIPEGYSVSREKKERFSLILESASTNQTSMYLCISSLLGRAKTQYFGPGTRLLVL.

The V and J genes are TRBV27 and TRBJ2-1; 10 positions match TRBD2. Germline lookup yields CDR1 MNHEY and CDR2 SMNVEV (reference sequence). The CDR3 covers 17 residues. Trimming removed 6 bases from V and 7 bases from J; junction bases left unmatched: 15. CDR3 DNA sequence: TGTGCCAGCAGCCCAGGACTAGCGGCCCACGAGGGGAATGAGCAGTTCTTC. It is translated as CASSPGLAAHEGNEQFF.

The chain employs TRBV11-2 and TRBJ2-1, with 11 bases identical to TRBD2. There are 12 residues in the CDR3. Germline lookup yields CDR1 SGHAT and CDR2 FQNNGV. With V trimmed by 5 bases and J by 12 bases, 3 bases remained unmatched. The CDR3 DNA is TGTGCCAGCAGCCCCACTAGCGGGGGGCAGTTCTTC. It codes for CASSPTSGGQFF.

The V gene is TRBV4-3, the J gene TRBJ2-1; 7 bases line up with TRBD2. The end of the DNA aligns better with TRBJ2-7, so the J call may be wrong. Looked up from germline, CDR1 is LGHNA and CDR2 is YSLEER. This CDR3 has 17 amino acids. The CDR3 DNA follows: TGCGCCAGCAGCCAAGATCCTGGCGGGAGCTCCTACAATGAGCAGTACTTC. Translating it yields CASSQDPGGSSYNEQYF.

The V and J genes are TRBV20-1 and TRBJ2-7, with D possibly TRBD1 on 6 matching bases. The CDR3 is made up of 15 amino acids. V lost 4 bases to trimming and J lost 0 bases, with 16 bases between them. Germline lookup yields CDR1 DFQATT and CDR2 SNEGSKA (reference sequence). CDR3: CSANTLQGSSYEQYF. In DNA, the CDR3 is TGCAGTGCTAATACTTTACAGGGTAGCTCCTACGAGCAGTACTTC.